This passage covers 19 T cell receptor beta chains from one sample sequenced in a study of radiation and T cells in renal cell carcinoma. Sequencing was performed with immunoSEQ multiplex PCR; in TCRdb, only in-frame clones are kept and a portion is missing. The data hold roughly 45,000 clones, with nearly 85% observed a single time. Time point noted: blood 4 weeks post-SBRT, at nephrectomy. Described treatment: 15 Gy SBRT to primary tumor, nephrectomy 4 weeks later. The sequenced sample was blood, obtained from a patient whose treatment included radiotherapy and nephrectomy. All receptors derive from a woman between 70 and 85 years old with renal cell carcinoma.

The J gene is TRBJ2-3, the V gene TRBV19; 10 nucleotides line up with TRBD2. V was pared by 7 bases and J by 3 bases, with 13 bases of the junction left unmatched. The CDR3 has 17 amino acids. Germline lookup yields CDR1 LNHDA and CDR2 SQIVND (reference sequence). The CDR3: CASKPLAGVSATDTQYF. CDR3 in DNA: TGTGCCAGTAAGCCCCTAGCGGGAGTCTCGGCGACAGATACGCAGTATTTT.

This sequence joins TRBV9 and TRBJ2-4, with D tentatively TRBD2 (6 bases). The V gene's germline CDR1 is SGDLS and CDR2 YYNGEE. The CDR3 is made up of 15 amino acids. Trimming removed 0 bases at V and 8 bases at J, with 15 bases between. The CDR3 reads CASSVGSRGIDIQYF. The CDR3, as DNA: TGTGCCAGCAGCGTAGGTTCACGGGGGATTGACATTCAGTACTTC.

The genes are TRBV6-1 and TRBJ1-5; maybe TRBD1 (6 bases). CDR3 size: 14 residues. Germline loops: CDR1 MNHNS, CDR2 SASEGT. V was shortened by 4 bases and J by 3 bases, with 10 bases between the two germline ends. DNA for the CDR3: TGTGCCAGCAGTGGTACAGGGTACAATCAGCCCCAGCATTTT. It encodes CASSGTGYNQPQHF.

The CDR3 is CASSVGGKIAEAFF. In DNA, the CDR3 is TGTGCCAGCAGCGTAGGGGGCAAGATAGCTGAAGCTTTCTTT. The V call is TRBV9, the J call TRBJ1-1; a possible D gene is TRBD1 (5 bases). This CDR3 spans 14 amino acids. Germline CDR1 is SGDLS and CDR2 is YYNGEE. The germline V and J ends were trimmed by 0 bases and 6 bases, with 12 bases remaining between them.

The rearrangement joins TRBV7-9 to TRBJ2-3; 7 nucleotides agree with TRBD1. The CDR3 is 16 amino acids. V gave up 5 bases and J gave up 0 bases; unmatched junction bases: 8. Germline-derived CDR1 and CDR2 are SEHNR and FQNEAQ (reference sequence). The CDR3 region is CASSPRTGASTDTQYF. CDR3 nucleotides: TGTGCCAGCAGCCCGCGTACAGGGGCCAGCACAGATACGCAGTATTTT.

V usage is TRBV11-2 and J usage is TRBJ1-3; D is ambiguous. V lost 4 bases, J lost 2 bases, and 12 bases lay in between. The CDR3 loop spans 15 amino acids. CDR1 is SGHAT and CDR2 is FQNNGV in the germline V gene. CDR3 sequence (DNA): TGTGCCAGCAGCTCAACACCGAAGCCTGGAAACACCATATATTTT. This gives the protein CASSSTPKPGNTIYF.

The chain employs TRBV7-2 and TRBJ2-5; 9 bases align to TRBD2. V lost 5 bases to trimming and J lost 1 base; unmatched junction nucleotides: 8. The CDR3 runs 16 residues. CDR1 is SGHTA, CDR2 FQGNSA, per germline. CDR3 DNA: TGTGCCAGCAGCGCACAACTAGCGGGTGGCCAAGAGACCCAGTACTTC. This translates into CASSAQLAGGQETQYF. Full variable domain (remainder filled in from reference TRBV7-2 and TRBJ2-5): GAGVSQSPSNKVTEKGKDVELRCDPISGHTALYWYRQSLGQGLEFLIYFQGNSAPDKSGLPSDRFSAERTGGSVSTLTIQRTQQEDSAVYLCASSAQLAGGQETQYFGPGTRLLVL.

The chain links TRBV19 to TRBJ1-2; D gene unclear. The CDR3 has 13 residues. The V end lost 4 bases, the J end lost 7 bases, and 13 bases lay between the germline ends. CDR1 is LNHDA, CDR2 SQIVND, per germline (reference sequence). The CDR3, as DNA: TGTGCCAGTAGTAATCCCCCTGCGGGTGGCTACACCTTC. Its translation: CASSNPPAGGYTF.

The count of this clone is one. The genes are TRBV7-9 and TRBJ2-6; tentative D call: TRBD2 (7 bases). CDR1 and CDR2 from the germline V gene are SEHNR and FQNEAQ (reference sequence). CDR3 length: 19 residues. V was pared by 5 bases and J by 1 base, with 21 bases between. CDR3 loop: CASSPRGGAGYSGANVLTF. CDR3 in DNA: TGTGCCAGCAGCCCAAGGGGGGGCGCCGGCTATTCTGGGGCCAACGTCCTGACTTTC.

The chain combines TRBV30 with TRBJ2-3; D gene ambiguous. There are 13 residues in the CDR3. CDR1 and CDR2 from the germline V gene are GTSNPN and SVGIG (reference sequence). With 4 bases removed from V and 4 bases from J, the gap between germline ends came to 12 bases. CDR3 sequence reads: CAWNGLSPDTQYF. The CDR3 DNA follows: TGTGCCTGGAACGGTCTATCCCCAGATACGCAGTATTTT.

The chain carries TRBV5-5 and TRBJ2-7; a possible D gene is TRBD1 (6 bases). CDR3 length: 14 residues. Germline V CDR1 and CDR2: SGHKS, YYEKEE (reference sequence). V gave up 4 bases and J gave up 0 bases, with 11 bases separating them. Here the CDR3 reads CASSPWTDSYEQYF. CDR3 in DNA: TGTGCCAGCAGCCCCTGGACAGACTCCTACGAGCAGTACTTC.

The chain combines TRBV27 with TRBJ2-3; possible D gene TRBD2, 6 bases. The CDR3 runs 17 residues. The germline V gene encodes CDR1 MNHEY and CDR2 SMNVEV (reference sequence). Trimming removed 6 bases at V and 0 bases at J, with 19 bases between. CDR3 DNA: TGTGCCAGCAGGAGGCAAGGGCCCGGGACTAGCACAGATACGCAGTATTTT. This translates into CASRRQGPGTSTDTQYF.

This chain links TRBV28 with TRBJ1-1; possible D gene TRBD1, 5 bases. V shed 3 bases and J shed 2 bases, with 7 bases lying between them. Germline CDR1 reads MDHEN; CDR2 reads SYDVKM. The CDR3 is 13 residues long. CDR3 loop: CASSLGTNTEAFF. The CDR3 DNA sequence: TGTGCCAGCAGTTTGGGGACTAACACTGAAGCTTTCTTT.

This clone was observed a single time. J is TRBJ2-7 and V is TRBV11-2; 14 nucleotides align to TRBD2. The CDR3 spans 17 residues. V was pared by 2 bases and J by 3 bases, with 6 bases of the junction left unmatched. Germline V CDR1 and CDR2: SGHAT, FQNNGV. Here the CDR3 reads CASSLISGTSGSYEQYF. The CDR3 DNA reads TGTGCCAGCAGCTTAATATCCGGGACTAGCGGGAGCTACGAGCAGTACTTC.

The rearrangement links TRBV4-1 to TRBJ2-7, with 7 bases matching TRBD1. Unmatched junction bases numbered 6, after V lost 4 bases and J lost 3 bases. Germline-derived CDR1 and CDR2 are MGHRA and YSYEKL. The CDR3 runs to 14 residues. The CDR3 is CASSPRGQSYEQYF. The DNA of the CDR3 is TGCGCCAGCAGCCCACGGGGACAGAGCTACGAGCAGTACTTC.

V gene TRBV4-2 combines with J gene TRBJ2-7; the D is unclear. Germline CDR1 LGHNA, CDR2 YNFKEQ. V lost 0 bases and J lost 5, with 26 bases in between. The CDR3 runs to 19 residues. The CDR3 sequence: CASSQDGVRRGTVGNEQYF. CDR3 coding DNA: TGTGCCAGCAGCCAAGACGGTGTAAGGAGAGGAACGGTTGGAAACGAGCAGTACTTC.

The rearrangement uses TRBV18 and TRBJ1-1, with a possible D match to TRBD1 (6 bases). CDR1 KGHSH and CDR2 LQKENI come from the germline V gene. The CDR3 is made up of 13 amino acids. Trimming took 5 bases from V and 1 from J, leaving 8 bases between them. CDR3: CASSGGQNTEAFF. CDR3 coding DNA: TGTGCCAGCTCAGGGGGACAGAACACTGAAGCTTTCTTT.

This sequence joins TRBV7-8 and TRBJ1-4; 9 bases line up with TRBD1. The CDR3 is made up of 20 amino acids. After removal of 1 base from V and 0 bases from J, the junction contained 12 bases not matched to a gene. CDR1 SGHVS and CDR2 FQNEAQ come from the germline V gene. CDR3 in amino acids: CASSLVLWDRVTPTNEKLFF. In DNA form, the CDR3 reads TGTGCCAGCAGCTTAGTGTTGTGGGACAGGGTGACCCCAACTAATGAAAAACTGTTTTTT.

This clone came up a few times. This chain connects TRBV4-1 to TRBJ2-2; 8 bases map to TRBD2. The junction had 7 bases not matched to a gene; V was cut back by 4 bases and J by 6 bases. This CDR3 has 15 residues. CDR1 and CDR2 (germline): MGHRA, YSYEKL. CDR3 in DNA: TGCGCCAGCAGCCGATTTAGCGGGACGGCCGGGGAGCTGTTTTTT. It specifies CASSRFSGTAGELFF.